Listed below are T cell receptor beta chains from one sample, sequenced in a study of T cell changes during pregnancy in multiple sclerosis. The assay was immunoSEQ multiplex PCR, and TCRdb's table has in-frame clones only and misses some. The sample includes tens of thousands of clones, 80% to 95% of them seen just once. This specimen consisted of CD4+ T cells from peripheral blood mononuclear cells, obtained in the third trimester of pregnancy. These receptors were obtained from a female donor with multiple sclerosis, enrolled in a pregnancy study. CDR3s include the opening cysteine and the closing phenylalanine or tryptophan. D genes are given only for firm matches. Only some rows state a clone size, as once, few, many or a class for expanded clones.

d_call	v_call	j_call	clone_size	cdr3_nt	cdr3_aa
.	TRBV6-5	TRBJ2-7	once	TGTGCCAGCAGTTACTACCGACTTGGCGAGCAGTACTTC	CASSYYRLGEQYF
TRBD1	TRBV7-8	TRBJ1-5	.	TGTGCCAGCAGCTTAGATAGGGGACAGAACAATCAGCCCCAGCATTTT	CASSLDRGQNNQPQHF
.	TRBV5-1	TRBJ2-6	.	TGCGCCAGCATCCAGGGTACTCCCTCTGGGGCCAACGTCCTGACTTTC	CASIQGTPSGANVLTF
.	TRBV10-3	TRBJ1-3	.	TGTGCCATCAGTGAGAACTGGGGAAACACCATATATTTT	CAISENWGNTIYF
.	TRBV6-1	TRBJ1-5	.	TGTGCCAGCAGTGATTTCAATAGCAATCAGCCCCAGCATTTT	CASSDFNSNQPQHF
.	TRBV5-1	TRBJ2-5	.	TGCGCCAGCAGCTTGGTAGCAGGGGTCGTAGAGACCCAGTACTTC	CASSLVAGVVETQYF
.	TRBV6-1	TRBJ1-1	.	TGTGCCAGCAGTGAAGATGTGGGGGGAGCTTTCTTT	CASSEDVGGAFF
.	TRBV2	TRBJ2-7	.	TGTGCCAGCAATGCACATACCTACGAGCAGTACTTC	CASNAHTYEQYF
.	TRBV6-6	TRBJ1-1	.	TGTGCCAGCAGTTACCTTGGTGCGATGAACACTGAAGCTTTCTTT	CASSYLGAMNTEAFF
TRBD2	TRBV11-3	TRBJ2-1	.	TGTGCCAGCAGCTTAAGGGGTCCAGCGGGGGGGCCTATTTCCTACAATGAGCAGTTCTTC	CASSLRGPAGGPISYNEQFF
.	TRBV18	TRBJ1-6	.	TGTGCCAGCTCACCATCAACAGAGAGTAATTCACCCCTCCACTTT	CASSPSTESNSPLHF
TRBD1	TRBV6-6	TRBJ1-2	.	TGTGCCAGCAGCCCCAACCGACAGGGAGTCTACACCTTC	CASSPNRQGVYTF
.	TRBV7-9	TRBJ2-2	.	TGTGCCAGCAGCTTAAACACCGCGAACACCGGGGAGCTGTTTTTT	CASSLNTANTGELFF
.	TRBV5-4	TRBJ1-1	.	TGTGCCAGCACCAGGGGCCTTGAAGCTTTCTTT	CASTRGLEAFF
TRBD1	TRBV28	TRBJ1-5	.	TGTGCCAGCAGTACCAAGTGGGGACAGCTAGGCAATCAGCCCCAGCATTTT	CASSTKWGQLGNQPQHF
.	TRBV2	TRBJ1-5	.	TGTGCCAGCAGTGAAGGGCAGGGGCGTCAGCCCCAGCATTTT	CASSEGQGRQPQHF
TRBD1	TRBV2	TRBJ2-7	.	TGTGCCAGCAGAGAGGGACAGGGGGCCTTCTACGAGCAGTACTTC	CASREGQGAFYEQYF
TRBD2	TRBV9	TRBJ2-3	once	TGTGCCAGCAGCGTAACAACCCTGACTAGCGGGGGTTTCAGCACAGATACGCAGTATTTT	CASSVTTLTSGGFSTDTQYF
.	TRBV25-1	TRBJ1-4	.	TGTGCCAGCAGTGAGTCAGGGCCTAATGAAAAACTGTTTTTT	CASSESGPNEKLFF
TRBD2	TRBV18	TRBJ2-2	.	TGTGCCAGCTCAGCAACTAGCGGGGGGAACACCGGGGAGCTGTTTTTT	CASSATSGGNTGELFF
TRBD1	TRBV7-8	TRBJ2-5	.	TGTGCCAGCAGCCCAAACCAGGACAGGGCAGAGACCCAGTACTTC	CASSPNQDRAETQYF
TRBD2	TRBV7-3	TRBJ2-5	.	TGTGCCAGCAGCTTAAGAGGGCGGGGGGGGACGTACCAAGAGACCCAGTACTTC	CASSLRGRGGTYQETQYF
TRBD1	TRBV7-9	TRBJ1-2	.	TGTGCCAGCAGCTTAGACCCCTCGGACAGGGTCCTTGGCTACACCTTC	CASSLDPSDRVLGYTF
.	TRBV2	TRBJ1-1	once	TGTGCCAGCAGCGCCCTACTCATGAACACTGAAGCTTTCTTT	CASSALLMNTEAFF
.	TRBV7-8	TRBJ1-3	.	TGTGCCAGCAGCTTATCACGCCATGGGGCCAACTCTGGAAACACCATATATTTT	CASSLSRHGANSGNTIYF